Below are 23 T cell receptor beta chains sequenced from a single sample in a study of blood T cells in healthy people across ages. A sample-barcoded 5' primer and a J-beta primer mix were used in a second PCR of roughly 6 to 11 cycles. Each CDR3 protein is one row after TCRdb ran MiXCR on the 5' RACE reads. The repertoire holds roughly 930,000 distinct CDR3 sequences, around 48% seen once, with roughly an eighth in the top ten. Sequenced input: blood. The origin of the receptors is a man aged 30 to 45 in good health.

The chain employs TRBV20-1 and TRBJ2-3, with 11 bases identical to TRBD2. The CDR3 consists of 14 residues. The germline V gene has CDR1 DFQATT and CDR2 SNEGSKA (reference sequence). The V gene end was trimmed by 3 bases and the J gene end by 8 bases; junction bases not matched to a gene: 7. Written as DNA, the CDR3 is TGCAGTGCTAGGACTAGCGGGGTCCTAGGTACGCAGTATTTT. It specifies CSARTSGVLGTQYF.

The CDR3 nucleotides are TGCGCCAGCAGCCAAAATCACGGGGGTAGCACAGATACGCAGTATTTT. Translation: CASSQNHGGSTDTQYF. The J gene is TRBJ2-3, the V gene TRBV4-1; weak D call: TRBD2 (6 bases). The germline V gene encodes CDR1 MGHRA and CDR2 YSYEKL. The CDR3 extends over 16 amino acids. Trimming cost V 2 bases and J 0 bases, with 12 bases left between them.

This clonotype is a singleton in its sample. The rearrangement joins TRBV21-1 to TRBJ2-1; the table assigns TRBD1, which was not confirmed against the DNA. TRBV21-1 is a pseudogene. The CDR3 is 16 residues long. Here the CDR3 DNA reads TGTGCCAGCAGCAAAGATCGGGCAGGGGGAACGAATGAGCAGTTCTTC. Its translation: CASSKDRAGGTNEQFF.

The chain carries TRBV29-1 and TRBJ2-5; 8 bases are a match to TRBD2. The CDR3 loop spans 15 amino acids. With 3 bases clipped from V and 5 bases from J, the junction kept 11 bases outside the gene matches. Germline V gives CDR1 SQVTM, CDR2 ANQGSEA. DNA for the CDR3: TGCAGCGTTGACACAACGCGGGGGGCTGGGGAGACCCAGTACTTC. This codes for CSVDTTRGAGETQYF.

CDR3 bases: TGCAGTGCTAGACTTCGGCAGGGGCTGTATGAGCAGTACTTC. Translating it yields CSARLRQGLYEQYF. The chain uses TRBV20-1 and TRBJ2-7; D may be TRBD1 (6 bases). V shed 2 bases and J shed 7 bases, with 18 bases lying between them. The germline gives CDR1 DFQATT, CDR2 SNEGSKA (reference sequence). The CDR3 spans 14 residues.

The V and J genes are TRBV9 and TRBJ1-3, with no clear D. Germline CDR1 SGDLS, CDR2 YYNGEE. The V gene lost 0 bases and the J gene lost 4 bases, with 11 bases spanning the gap. The CDR3 covers 15 residues. CDR3 amino acids: CASSVEGTGGNTIYF. The CDR3 DNA reads as TGTGCCAGCAGCGTAGAAGGAACGGGGGGAAACACCATATATTTT.

This clonotype has only a few counts. This sequence joins TRBV6-2 or TRBV6-3 and TRBJ2-1, with D possibly matching TRBD2 (6 bases). CDR1 is MNHEY and CDR2 is SVGEGT in the germline V gene. CDR3 length: 15 residues. V shed 2 bases and J shed 5 bases, with 13 bases lying between them. Here the CDR3 DNA reads TGTGCCAGCAGTTACGGGCGGGACCCGAACAATGAGCAGTTCTTC. Translating gives CASSYGRDPNNEQFF.

This clonotype was seen a few times. V gene TRBV12-3 or TRBV12-4 combines with J gene TRBJ1-1; D is ambiguous. V was pared by 3 bases and J by 2 bases, with 10 bases between. This CDR3 has 14 amino acids. The CDR3, as DNA: TGTGCCAGCAGTTTTGATGGGCGCAACACTGAAGCTTTCTTT. Translating gives CASSFDGRNTEAFF.

The chain recombines TRBV4-1 with TRBJ2-1; 10 bases match TRBD2. The V and J ends lost 2 bases and 7 bases, in that order; junction bases with no gene match: 8. This CDR3 is 16 amino acids long. CDR1 and CDR2 (germline): MGHRA, YSYEKL. The CDR3 coding sequence is TGCGCCAGCAGCCAAACCAGCGGGGGGGCGCGGAATGAGCAGTTCTTC. Translated: CASSQTSGGARNEQFF.

The chain uses TRBV18 and TRBJ2-4, with D perhaps TRBD1 (6 bases). TRBJ2-7 explains the end of the DNA better; the J call may be wrong. Germline lookup yields CDR1 KGHSH and CDR2 LQKENI. The length of the CDR3 is 13 residues. This CDR3 is CASSPLGQREQYF. The CDR3 coding sequence is TGTGCCAGCTCACCGTTAGGACAGCGCGAGCAGTACTTC.

This clonotype was detected only once. The genes are TRBV5-1 and TRBJ2-5; D gene uncertain. This CDR3 has 15 amino acids. With 2 bases removed from V and 2 bases from J, the gap between germline ends came to 13 bases. Looked up from germline, CDR1 is SGHRS and CDR2 is YFSETQ. This chain's CDR3 is CASSFSEIFQETQYF. CDR3 nucleotide sequence: TGCGCCAGCAGCTTTTCCGAGATTTTTCAAGAGACCCAGTACTTC.

V is TRBV6-1 and J is TRBJ1-1; D remains unclear. Germline V gives CDR1 MNHNS, CDR2 SASEGT. Trimming removed 2 bases at V and 5 bases at J, with 12 bases between. CDR3 length equals 14 residues. CDR3 sequence (DNA): TGTGCCAGCAGTGAACAAGCAGGCGGTACTGAAGCTTTCTTT. This codes for CASSEQAGGTEAFF.

This clonotype was recorded once. A junction end diverges from the germline sequence, so it may reflect a read error. The V call is TRBV20-1, the J call TRBJ1-4, with 9 bases that match TRBD1. The germline gives CDR1 DFQATT, CDR2 SNEGSKA (reference sequence). This CDR3 region has 13 residues. The chain's CDR3 is CSTFGTGNEELFF. The CDR3 nucleotides read TGCAGTACCTTCGGGACAGGGAATGAAGAACTGTTTTTT.

Points on this clonotype: The junction does not match germline at one end; this may be a read error. The gene calls are TRBV29-1 and TRBJ2-5, with D possibly TRBD2 on 5 matching bases. CDR3 length: 13 amino acids. The germline V gene has CDR1 SQVTM and CDR2 ANQGSEA. The CDR3 here is CSVETGGQGTQYF. The CDR3 DNA follows: TGCAGCGTTGAGACGGGCGGGCAAGGGACCCAGTACTTC.

The chain employs TRBV27 and TRBJ2-7; D possibly corresponds to TRBD1 (6 bases). Germline assignment: CDR1 MNHEY and CDR2 SMNVEV (reference sequence). The V and J ends lost 5 bases and 2 bases respectively, with 16 bases between them. The CDR3 has 15 residues. The CDR3 sequence: CASSLQKQGPYEQYF. CDR3 DNA: TGTGCCAGCAGTCTCCAGAAACAGGGTCCCTACGAGCAGTACTTC.

The chain joins TRBV12-3 or TRBV12-4 to TRBJ2-1; TRBD1 agrees at 10 bases. CDR3 length equals 16 residues. Trimming removed 5 bases from V and 3 bases from J; junction bases left unmatched: 7. The CDR3 spells CASSGTGAPGYNEQFF. The CDR3 DNA follows: TGTGCCAGCAGTGGGACAGGGGCCCCGGGCTACAATGAGCAGTTCTTC.

This clonotype showed up just a few times. The chain carries TRBV4-3 and TRBJ2-1; TRBD2 might be the D (5 bases). This CDR3 contains 12 residues. Trimming took 1 base from V and 15 from J, leaving 13 bases between them. Per germline, CDR1 LGHNA and CDR2 YSLEER. In nucleotides, the CDR3 is TGCGCCAGCAGCCAAGCTTCCGGGGAACGGTTCTTC. This codes for CASSQASGERFF.

The gene calls are TRBV5-1 and TRBJ1-1, with 10 bases aligning to TRBD1. Germline V gives CDR1 SGHRS, CDR2 YFSETQ. This CDR3 has 16 amino acids. The ends lost 3 bases at V and 2 bases at J; junction bases unmatched: 7. DNA for the CDR3: TGCGCCAGCAGCTACCGGGACAGGGGCTTTAACACTGAAGCTTTCTTT. It yields the protein CASSYRDRGFNTEAFF.

In this sample, this clonotype turned up many times. The chain recombines TRBV12-3 or TRBV12-4 with TRBJ2-5; a possible D gene is TRBD2 (6 bases). The CDR3 extends over 15 amino acids. V was shortened by 8 bases and J by 0 bases, with 16 bases between the two germline ends. This CDR3 reads CASRPWAGNQETQYF. The DNA of the CDR3 is TGTGCCAGCCGCCCCTGGGCGGGGAACCAAGAGACCCAGTACTTC.

In its sample, this clonotype was seen once. A read error may produce the germline difference seen at one junction end. The chain couples TRBV7-2 to TRBJ1-2; D not resolved. This CDR3 has 14 amino acids. Per the germline V gene, CDR1 is SGHTA and CDR2 is FQGNSA. This CDR3 reads CASSLGTNNYGCTF. The CDR3 region has the DNA TGTGCCAGCAGCTTAGGAACGAATAACTATGGCTGCACCTTC. Combining the CDR3 with reference TRBV7-2 and TRBJ1-2 gives the whole variable domain GAGVSQSPSNKVTEKGKDVELRCDPISGHTALYWYRQSLGQGLEFLIYFQGNSAPDKSGLPSDRFSAERTGGSVSTLTIQRTQQEDSAVYLCASSLGTNNYGCTFGSGTRLTVV.

In this sample, this clonotype turned up a few times. The V and J genes are TRBV6-5 and TRBJ2-1, with TRBD2 identical over 9 bases. This CDR3 has 15 amino acids. Germline V gives CDR1 MNHEY, CDR2 SVGAGI. Unmatched junction bases numbered 2, after V lost 5 bases and J lost 0 bases. The CDR3 sequence is CASSLAGNSYNEQFF. CDR3 DNA: TGTGCCAGCAGTCTAGCGGGGAACTCCTACAATGAGCAGTTCTTC.

This clonotype was observed a few times. The V and J genes are TRBV7-9 and TRBJ2-6, with TRBD2 matching 9 bases. The germline V gene has CDR1 SEHNR and CDR2 FQNEAQ (reference sequence). The CDR3 has 18 residues. V lost 5 bases to trimming and J lost 0 bases; unmatched junction nucleotides: 8. CDR3 amino acids: CASSPGTSSYSGANVLTF. CDR3 in DNA: TGTGCCAGCAGCCCAGGGACTAGCTCATACTCTGGGGCCAACGTCCTGACTTTC.

V is TRBV7-2 and J is TRBJ2-5; no reliable D call. V shed 1 base and J shed 12 bases, with 15 bases lying between them. Germline lookup yields CDR1 SGHTA and CDR2 FQGNSA. This CDR3 spans 13 amino acids. CDR3 sequence: CASSLDRVSYEYF. CDR3 DNA: TGTGCCAGCAGCTTAGATCGCGTTTCCTACGAGTACTTC.